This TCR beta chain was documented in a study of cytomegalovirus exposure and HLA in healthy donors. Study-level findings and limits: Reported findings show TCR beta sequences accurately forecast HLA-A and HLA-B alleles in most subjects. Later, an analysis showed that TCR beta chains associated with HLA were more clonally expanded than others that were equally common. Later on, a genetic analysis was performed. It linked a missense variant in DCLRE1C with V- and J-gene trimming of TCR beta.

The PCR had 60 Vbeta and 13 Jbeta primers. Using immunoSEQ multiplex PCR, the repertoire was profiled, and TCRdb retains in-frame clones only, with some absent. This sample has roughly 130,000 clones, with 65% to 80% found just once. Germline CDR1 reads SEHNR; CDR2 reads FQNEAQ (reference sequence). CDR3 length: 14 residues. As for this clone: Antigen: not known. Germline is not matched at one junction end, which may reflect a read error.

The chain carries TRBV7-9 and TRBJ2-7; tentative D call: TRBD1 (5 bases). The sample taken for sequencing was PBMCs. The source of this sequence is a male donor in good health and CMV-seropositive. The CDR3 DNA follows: TGTTCCAGCAGCTTAGACCTGGGGCGCTACGAGCAGTACTTC. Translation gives CSSSLDLGRYEQYF.